Listed here are 12 T cell receptor beta chains from one sample, sequenced in a study of shared clonotypes between healthy human individuals. CD45RO-negative CD8 cells positively selected for CCR7 made up the naive population, which excluded terminally differentiated effector memory CD45RA+ cells. Some clones are missing from TCRdb's copy, which holds only in-frame ones; the method was immunoSEQ multiplex PCR. The sample yields some 740,000 clones, about 91% seen once. Sequenced: naive CD8+ T cells sorted from blood. The receptors derive from a man in his thirties or forties in good health.

This rearrangement joins TRBV4-2 to TRBJ2-7; TRBD2 is a possible D gene (5 bases). The V end lost 0 bases, the J end lost 4 bases, and 10 bases lay between the germline ends. Germline V gene sequence: CDR1 LGHNA, CDR2 YNFKEQ. The CDR3 is made up of 14 amino acids. In DNA, the CDR3 is TGTGCCAGCAGCCAAGATGAGGGCCAGTACGAGCAGTACTTC. Its translation is CASSQDEGQYEQYF.

The chain recombines TRBV5-1 with TRBJ2-6; D is ambiguous. The CDR3 length is 15 residues. Germline loops: CDR1 SGHRS, CDR2 YFSETQ. With 4 bases removed from V and 0 bases from J, the gap between germline ends came to 8 bases. The CDR3 protein is CASSTSLSGANVLTF. As DNA, the CDR3 is TGCGCCAGCAGCACTTCCCTCTCTGGGGCCAACGTCCTGACTTTC.

V is TRBV5-4 and J is TRBJ2-1, with 13 bases lining up with TRBD2. The V gene's germline CDR1 is SGHNT and CDR2 YYREEE (reference sequence). The CDR3 is 15 residues long. Trimming at V came to 4 bases and at J to 7 bases, leaving 5 bases not matched to a gene. The DNA of the CDR3 is TGTGCCAGCAGCGACGGACTAGCGGGAGATAATGAGCAGTTCTTC. Translating gives CASSDGLAGDNEQFF.

This rearrangement joins TRBV6-6 to TRBJ2-3, with 9 bases that match TRBD2. V dropped 2 bases and J dropped 6; count of bases not matched to a gene: 3. The CDR3 is made up of 14 amino acids. CDR1 is MNHNY and CDR2 is SVGAGI in the germline V gene (reference sequence). Here the CDR3 reads CASSYVSGRDTQYF. The CDR3 bases are TGTGCCAGCAGTTACGTCAGCGGGAGGGATACGCAGTATTTT.

V and J are TRBV7-8 and TRBJ2-1, with 9 bases fitting TRBD2. Germline V lookup: CDR1 SGHVS, CDR2 FQNEAQ. This CDR3 spans 14 amino acids. The CDR3: CASLASGTYNEQFF. CDR3 DNA: TGTGCTTCCCTGGCTAGCGGGACTTACAATGAGCAGTTCTTC.

This rearrangement joins TRBV5-4 to TRBJ2-3; 12 nucleotides line up with TRBD2. Germline V gene sequence: CDR1 SGHNT, CDR2 YYREEE (reference sequence). The CDR3 sequence is 14 residues long. The J segment lost 4 bases and the V segment lost 5 bases, leaving 2 bases of the junction unmatched. CDR3 sequence: CASSLAGGSDTQYF. The CDR3 DNA sequence: TGTGCCAGCAGTCTAGCGGGAGGGTCAGATACGCAGTATTTT.

J is TRBJ2-7 and V is TRBV20-1, with no clear D. There are 11 residues in the CDR3. The germline V gene encodes CDR1 DFQATT and CDR2 SNEGSKA (reference sequence). The germline V and J ends were trimmed by 3 bases and 5 bases, with 8 bases remaining between them. CDR3 bases: TGCAGTGCTAGGTCTAATCACGAGCAGTACTTC. It codes for CSARSNHEQYF.

The CDR3 DNA reads as TGTGCCAGTAGTCTCTCCCGCACCGGGGAGCTGTTTTTT. This codes for CASSLSRTGELFF. The chain carries TRBV19 and TRBJ2-2; D unclear. Germline CDR1 LNHDA, CDR2 SQIVND (reference sequence). Trimming pared 5 bases from V and 4 bases from J, leaving 8 bases between. The CDR3 covers 13 residues.

With regard to this clone: The junction departs from germline at one end; a sequencing error may be responsible. The J gene is TRBJ1-1, the V gene TRBV6-1; D is possibly TRBD1 (6 bases). Germline CDR1 MNHNS, CDR2 SASEGT. The CDR3 contains 13 residues. This chain's CDR3 is CASREGGYTEAFF. The CDR3 DNA reads TGTGCCAGCAGAGAAGGGGGATACACTGAAGCTTTCTTT.

The chain has TRBV28 and TRBJ2-5; 7 nucleotides match TRBD2. The CDR3 extends over 16 amino acids. CDR1 and CDR2 from the germline V gene are MDHEN and SYDVKM. Trimming took 2 bases from V and 1 from J; bases not matched to a gene: 7. DNA for the CDR3: TGTGCCAGCAGTTTAGCCGCCGGGACTACCCAAGAGACCCAGTACTTC. Its translation: CASSLAAGTTQETQYF. The full variable domain, rest sourced from reference TRBV28 and TRBJ2-5, is DVKVTQSSRYLVKRTGEKVFLECVQDMDHENMFWYRQDPGLGLRLIYFSYDVKMKEKGDIPEGYSVSREKKERFSLILESASTNQTSMYLCASSLAAGTTQETQYFGPGTRLLVL.

This sequence joins TRBV5-4 and TRBJ2-2; 7 positions match TRBD2. The V gene end was trimmed by 1 base and the J gene end by 4 bases; junction bases not matched to a gene: 1. Germline V gene sequence: CDR1 SGHNT, CDR2 YYREEE (reference sequence). CDR3 length equals 14 residues. The CDR3 sequence: CASSLWGGTGELFF. Here the CDR3 DNA reads TGTGCCAGCAGCTTGTGGGGGGGCACCGGGGAGCTGTTTTTT.

The chain combines TRBV5-1 with TRBJ2-1, with no clear D. The V end lost 6 bases, the J end lost 5 bases, and 21 bases lay between the germline ends. Looked up from germline, CDR1 is SGHRS and CDR2 is YFSETQ. The CDR3 totals 16 residues. CDR3: CASNPVLGTLDNEQFF. CDR3 in DNA: TGCGCCAGCAACCCTGTGTTGGGCACCCTCGACAATGAGCAGTTCTTC.